The 13 T cell receptor beta chains below all came from one sample that was sequenced in a study of T cell clonality in common variable immunodeficiency. General study results and limits: In common variable immunodeficiency, TCR beta chains reportedly carried fewer deletions and N-nucleotide insertions.

The data were produced by immunoSEQ multiplex PCR, yet TCRdb's version contains in-frame clones alone and is incomplete. There are just under 20,000 clones in the sample, none observed a single time. Which antigens these TCRs recognize remains unknown. The sequenced material came from peripheral blood mononuclear cells. The source is a human donor with common variable immunodeficiency.

This clone was detected ten times or more. The read terminates 3 residues before the CDR3 end, so the remaining end is supplied by the germline J gene. The chain couples TRBV7-9 to TRBJ1-6; D is ambiguous. Trimming took off 3 bases at V and 5 bases at J, with 2 bases between the two ends. The CDR3 totals 12 residues. Looked up from germline, CDR1 is SEHNR and CDR2 is FQNEAQ (reference sequence). The covered CDR3 bases are TGTGCCAGCAGCTTCGATAATTCACCC. It codes for CASSFDNSP. Given in full, the CDR3 is CASSFDNSPLHF.

This clone was counted many times. The observed sequence ends 3 residues before the CDR3 terminus, with the missing tail filled in from the germline J gene. Other DNA sequences in the same sample also yield this CDR3. The V and J genes are TRBV11-2 and TRBJ1-1; 7 bases align to TRBD1. The length of the CDR3 is 14 residues. CDR1 and CDR2 (germline): SGHAT, FQNNGV. The V gene end was trimmed by 3 bases and the J gene end by 5 bases; junction bases not matched to a gene: 6. The DNA read from the CDR3 is TGTGCCAGCAGCTTGCAGACAGGGAGGACTGAA. Encoded protein: CASSLQTGRTE. The complete CDR3 protein is CASSLQTGRTEAFF.

Many counts were recorded for this clone. The CDR3 extends 3 residues past the end of the read, so its final part is completed from the germline J gene. The V call is TRBV7-9, the J call TRBJ2-3; no clear D gene. V lost 1 base and J lost 4, with 3 bases in between. The CDR3 consists of 12 residues. CDR1 and CDR2 from the germline V gene are SEHNR and FQNEAQ (reference sequence). CDR3 bases read: TGTGCCAGCAGCTTAGAGGCAGATACG. Protein product: CASSLEADT. The full CDR3 protein reads CASSLEADTQYF.

The table lists this clone with many counts. Read data end 3 residues before the CDR3 end; the end is taken from the germline J gene. This rearrangement joins TRBV20-1 to TRBJ2-5; weak D call: TRBD2 (6 bases). The CDR3 loop spans 13 amino acids. Germline V CDR1 and CDR2: DFQATT, SNEGSKA (reference sequence). Trimming removed 6 bases from V and 1 base from J, with 12 bases in between. The sequenced CDR3 bases are TGCAGTGCCAAGCGGGCGCCCCAAGAGACC. Translating it yields CSAKRAPQET. From start to end, the CDR3 is CSAKRAPQETQYF.

This clone was counted many times. The CDR3 extends 3 residues past the end of the read, so its final part is completed from the germline J gene. The V call is TRBV20-1, the J call TRBJ2-5; 11 bases are a match to TRBD2. The CDR3 covers 15 residues. Germline assignment: CDR1 DFQATT and CDR2 SNEGSKA (reference sequence). The trim removed 2 bases at V and 2 bases at J, leaving 4 bases unmatched. The DNA read from the CDR3 is TGCAGTGCTAGACCCGGACTAGCGGGTCAAGAGACC. Encoded protein: CSARPGLAGQET. The full CDR3 reads CSARPGLAGQETQYF.

This clone showed up many times. The DNA ends 3 residues before the CDR3 does, and the rest of the CDR3 is filled in from the germline J gene. The chain recombines TRBV20-1 with TRBJ2-5; 9 bases align to TRBD2. The CDR3 is 17 amino acids. Trimming took 4 bases from V and 7 from J; bases not matched to a gene: 19. Germline CDR1 DFQATT, CDR2 SNEGSKA (reference sequence). The CDR3 reads CSATLNGDSGGYVTQYF. CDR3 DNA, as far as it was read: TGCAGTGCTACCCTAAATGGCGATAGCGGGGGTTATGTGACC.

This clone was observed at least ten times. The DNA ends 3 residues before the CDR3 does, and the rest of the CDR3 is filled in from the germline J gene. This chain uses TRBV20-1 with TRBJ2-3; 10 bases map to TRBD2. The junction had 11 bases not matched to a gene; V was cut back by 4 bases and J by 4 bases. CDR1 is DFQATT, CDR2 SNEGSKA, per germline (reference sequence). The CDR3 runs to 16 residues. The sequenced CDR3 bases are TGCAGTGCTACACAAACAGCGGGAGGGGGCGCAGATACG. Protein product: CSATQTAGGGADT. In full, the CDR3 reads CSATQTAGGGADTQYF.

The table lists this clone with many counts. Sequencing ends 3 residues short of the CDR3 end; the germline J gene provides the rest. The rearrangement links TRBV19 to TRBJ2-2, with 8 bases aligning to TRBD2. V was pared by 8 bases and J by 5 bases, with 10 bases of the junction left unmatched. Per the germline V gene, CDR1 is LNHDA and CDR2 is SQIVND (reference sequence). The CDR3 covers 15 residues. CDR3 DNA (partial): TGTGCCAGTTACCCAGGAGCGGGAGTAACCGGGGAG. Its protein is CASYPGAGVTGE. From start to end, the CDR3 is CASYPGAGVTGELFF.

This clone was counted only a few times. The CDR3 end falls 3 residues outside the read, so it is completed with the germline J gene. This chain uses TRBV10-2 with TRBJ2-3; possible D gene TRBD1, 5 bases. Germline CDR1 WSHSY, CDR2 SAAADI. The germline V and J ends were trimmed by 4 bases and 5 bases, with 13 bases remaining between them. The CDR3 is made up of 14 amino acids. Incomplete CDR3 DNA: TGCGCCAGCAGTGGGCAGGGTCGCCGAGATACG. Translating gives CASSGQGRRDT. The complete CDR3 protein is CASSGQGRRDTQYF.

This clone was recorded many times. The read ends 3 residues early relative to the CDR3; the germline J gene fills the gap. The gene calls are TRBV2 and TRBJ2-5; perhaps TRBD2 as D (5 bases). Trimming took 4 bases from V and 1 from J, leaving 10 bases between them. The CDR3 length is 14 residues. Germline assignment: CDR1 SNHLY and CDR2 FYNNEI. The sequenced part of the CDR3 DNA is TGTGCCAGCAGTGGAGGGCCGTTCCAAGAGACC. It codes for CASSGGPFQET. The CDR3 in its entirety is CASSGGPFQETQYF.

This clone was detected ten times or more. The CDR3 end falls 3 residues outside the read, so it is completed with the germline J gene. The chain joins TRBV6-2 or TRBV6-3 to TRBJ1-1; D not resolved. This CDR3 is built from 14 residues. Trimming left V 6 bases short and J 0 bases short, with 11 bases between. Germline values: CDR1 MNHEY, CDR2 SVGEGT. The covered CDR3 bases are TGTGCCAGCAGGCCACAGAGTTTGAACACTGAA. As protein: CASRPQSLNTE. The entire CDR3 protein reads CASRPQSLNTEAFF.

This clone came up many times. The sequence runs out 3 residues before the end of the CDR3; the remainder is reconstructed from the germline J gene. The chain has TRBV20-1 and TRBJ2-2; the D is unclear. Germline-derived CDR1 and CDR2 are DFQATT and SNEGSKA (reference sequence). The CDR3 covers 14 residues. Trimming removed 0 bases at V and 7 bases at J, with 12 bases between. The CDR3 region is CSARDWAKGGELFF. CDR3 DNA, as far as it was read: TGCAGTGCTAGAGATTGGGCTAAGGGCGGGGAG.

This clone was detected many times. The read gets to within 3 residues of the CDR3 end, and the germline J gene fills in the rest. The chain combines TRBV3-1 (or the pseudogene TRBV3-2) with TRBJ2-5; the D gene is possibly TRBD2 (6 bases). Trimming cost V 4 bases and J 5 bases, with 11 bases left between them. Germline CDR1 is LGHDT and CDR2 is YNNKEL (reference sequence). This CDR3 is built from 13 residues. CDR3 sequence reads: CASSRGGEETQYF. Partial CDR3 DNA: TGTGCCAGCAGCCGAGGAGGGGAGGAGACC.